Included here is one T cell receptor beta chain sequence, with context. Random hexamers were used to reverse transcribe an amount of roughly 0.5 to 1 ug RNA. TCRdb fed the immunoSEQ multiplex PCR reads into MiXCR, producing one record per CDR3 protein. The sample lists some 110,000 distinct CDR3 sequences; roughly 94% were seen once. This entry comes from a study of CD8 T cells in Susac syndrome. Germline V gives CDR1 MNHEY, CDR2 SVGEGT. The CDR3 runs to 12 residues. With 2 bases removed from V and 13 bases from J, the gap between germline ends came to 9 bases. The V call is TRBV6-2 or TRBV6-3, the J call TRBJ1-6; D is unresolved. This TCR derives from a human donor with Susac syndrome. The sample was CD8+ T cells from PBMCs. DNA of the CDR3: TGTGCCAGCAGTTACGAGGTCGTGCCCCTCCACTTT. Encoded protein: CASSYEVVPLHF.